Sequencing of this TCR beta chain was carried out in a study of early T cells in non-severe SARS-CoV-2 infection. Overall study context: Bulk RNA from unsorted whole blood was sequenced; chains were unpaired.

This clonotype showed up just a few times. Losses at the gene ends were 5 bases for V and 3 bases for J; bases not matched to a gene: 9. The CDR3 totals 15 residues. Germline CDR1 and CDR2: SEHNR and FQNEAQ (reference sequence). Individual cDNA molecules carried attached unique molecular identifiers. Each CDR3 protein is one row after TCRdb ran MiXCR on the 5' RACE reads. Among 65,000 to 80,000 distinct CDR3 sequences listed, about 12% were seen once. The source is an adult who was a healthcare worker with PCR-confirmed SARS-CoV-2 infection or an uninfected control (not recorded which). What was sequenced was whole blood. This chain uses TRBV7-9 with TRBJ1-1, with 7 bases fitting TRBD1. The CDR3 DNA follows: TGTGCCAGCAGCCCCCCCGACAGGGTAGACACTGAAGCTTTCTTT. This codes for CASSPPDRVDTEAFF. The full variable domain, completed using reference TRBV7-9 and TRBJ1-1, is DTGVSQNPRHKITKRGQNVTFRCDPISEHNRLYWYRQTLGQGPEFLTYFQNEAQLEKSRLLSDRFSAERPKGSFSTLEIQRTEQGDSAMYLCASSPPDRVDTEAFFGQGTRLTVV.